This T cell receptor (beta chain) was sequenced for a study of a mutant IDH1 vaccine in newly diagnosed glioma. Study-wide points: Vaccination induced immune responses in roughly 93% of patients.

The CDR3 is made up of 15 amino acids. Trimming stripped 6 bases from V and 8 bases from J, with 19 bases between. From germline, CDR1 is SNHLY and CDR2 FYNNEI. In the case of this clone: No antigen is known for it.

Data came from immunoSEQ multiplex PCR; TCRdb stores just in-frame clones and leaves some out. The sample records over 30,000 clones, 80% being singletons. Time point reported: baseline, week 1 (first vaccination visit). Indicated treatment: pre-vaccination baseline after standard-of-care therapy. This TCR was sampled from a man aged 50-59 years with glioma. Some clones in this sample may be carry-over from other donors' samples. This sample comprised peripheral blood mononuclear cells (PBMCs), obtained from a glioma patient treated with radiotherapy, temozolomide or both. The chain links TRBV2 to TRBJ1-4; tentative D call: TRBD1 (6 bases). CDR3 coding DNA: TGTGCCAGCAGGAGAGGGGGGGATAATCACGAAAAACTGTTTTTT. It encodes CASRRGGDNHEKLFF.